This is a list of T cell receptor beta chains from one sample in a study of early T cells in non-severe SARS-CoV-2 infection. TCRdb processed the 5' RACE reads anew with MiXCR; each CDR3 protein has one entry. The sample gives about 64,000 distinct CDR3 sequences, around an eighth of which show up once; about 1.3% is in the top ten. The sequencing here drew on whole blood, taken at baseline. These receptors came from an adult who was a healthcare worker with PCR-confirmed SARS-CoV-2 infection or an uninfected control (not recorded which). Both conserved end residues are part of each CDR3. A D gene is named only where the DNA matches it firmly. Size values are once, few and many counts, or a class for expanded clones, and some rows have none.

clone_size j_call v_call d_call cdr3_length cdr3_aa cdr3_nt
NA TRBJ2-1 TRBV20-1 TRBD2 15 CSAPLGLAGDNEQFF TGCAGTGCCCCCCTCGGACTAGCGGGGGACAATGAGCAGTTCTTC
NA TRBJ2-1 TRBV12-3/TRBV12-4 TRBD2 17 CASSWASGASSYNEQFF TGTGCCAGCAGTTGGGCTAGCGGGGCTAGCTCCTACAATGAGCAGTTCTTC
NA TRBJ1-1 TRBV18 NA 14 CASSPPGPGTEAFF TGTGCCAGCTCACCACCGGGCCCGGGCACTGAAGCTTTCTTT
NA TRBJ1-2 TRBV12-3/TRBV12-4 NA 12 CASSLNRYGYTF TGTGCCAGCAGTTTAAACAGATATGGCTACACCTTC
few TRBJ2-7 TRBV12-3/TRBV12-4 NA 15 CASSLKRLLPDEQYF TGTGCCAGCAGTTTAAAACGTCTATTGCCCGACGAGCAGTACTTC
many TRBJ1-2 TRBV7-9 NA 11 CASRRALGYTF TGTGCCAGCAGAAGAGCTCTTGGCTACACCTTC
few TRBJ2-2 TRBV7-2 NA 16 CASSLRAGRATGELFF TGTGCCAGCAGCTTAAGGGCGGGCAGGGCGACCGGGGAGCTGTTTTTT
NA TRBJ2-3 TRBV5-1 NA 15 CASRRGELSTDTQYF TGCGCCAGCAGACGTGGGGAGTTGAGCACAGATACGCAGTATTTT
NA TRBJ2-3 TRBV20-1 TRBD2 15 CSARGGSGSTDTQYF TGCAGTGCTAGAGGGGGTAGCGGGAGCACAGATACGCAGTATTTT
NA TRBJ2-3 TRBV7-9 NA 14 CASSFSRGADTQYF TGTGCCAGCAGCTTCTCTAGGGGCGCAGATACGCAGTATTTT
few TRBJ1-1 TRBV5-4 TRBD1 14 CASSLTGGGTEAFF TGTGCCAGCAGCTTGACAGGGGGGGGGACTGAAGCTTTCTTT
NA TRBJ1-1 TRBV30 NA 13 CAWNGRMNTEAFF TGTGCCTGGAATGGCAGGATGAACACTGAAGCTTTCTTT
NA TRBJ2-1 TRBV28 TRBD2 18 CASSSGVAGGPGYNEQFF TGTGCCAGCAGTTCCGGGGTAGCGGGAGGCCCGGGTTACAATGAGCAGTTCTTC
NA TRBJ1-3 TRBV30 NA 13 CASSKNSGNTIYF TGTGCCTCATCGAAGAACTCTGGAAACACCATATATTTT
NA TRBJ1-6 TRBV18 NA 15 CASSPPLGAGSPLHF TGTGCCAGCTCACCACCTTTGGGGGCTGGATCACCCCTCCACTTT
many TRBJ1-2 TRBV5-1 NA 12 CASRSKGAGNTF TGCGCCAGCAGGAGTAAAGGCGCCGGCAATACCTTC
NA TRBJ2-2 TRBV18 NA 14 CASSLDRWTGELFF TGTGCCAGCTCACTGGACAGATGGACCGGGGAGCTGTTTTTT
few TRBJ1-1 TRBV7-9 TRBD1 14 CASRPGGPNTEAFF TGTGCCAGCAGACCAGGGGGCCCGAACACTGAAGCTTTCTTT
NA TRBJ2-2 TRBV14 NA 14 CASSQGGLIGELFF TGTGCCAGCAGCCAAGGGGGGCTTATCGGGGAGCTGTTTTTT
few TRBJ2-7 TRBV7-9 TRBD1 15 CASSPMDRESYEQYF TGTGCCAGCAGCCCTATGGACAGGGAATCCTACGAGCAGTACTTC
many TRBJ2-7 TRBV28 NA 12 CASSFSPAEQYF TGTGCCAGCAGTTTCTCGCCGGCCGAGCAGTACTTC
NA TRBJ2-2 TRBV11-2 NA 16 CASSPRGDLDTGELFF TGTGCCAGCAGCCCGCGAGGGGACCTGGACACCGGGGAGCTGTTTTTT
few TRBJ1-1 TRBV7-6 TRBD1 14 CASSQGQGSTEAFF TGTGCCAGCAGCCAAGGACAGGGGAGTACTGAAGCTTTCTTT
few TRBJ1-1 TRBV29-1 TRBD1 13 CSVSTGVGTEAFF TGCAGCGTTTCGACAGGGGTAGGGACTGAAGCTTTCTTT
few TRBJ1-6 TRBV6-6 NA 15 CASSYLESVDSPLHF TGTGCCAGCAGTTACCTGGAGAGTGTGGATTCACCCCTCCACTTT
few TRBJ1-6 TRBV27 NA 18 CASSPRGGDISYNSPLHF TGTGCCAGCAGTCCCAGAGGCGGTGATATCTCCTATAATTCACCCCTCCACTTT
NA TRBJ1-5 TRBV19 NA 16 CASAKLWRDGNQPQHF TGTGCCAGTGCAAAGCTCTGGCGAGATGGCAATCAGCCCCAGCATTTT
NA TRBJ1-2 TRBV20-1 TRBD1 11 CSATRTGGYTF TGCAGTGCCACCCGGACAGGGGGCTACACCTTC
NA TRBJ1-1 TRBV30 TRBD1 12 CAWSPGTVEAFF TGTGCCTGGAGTCCAGGGACAGTTGAAGCTTTCTTT
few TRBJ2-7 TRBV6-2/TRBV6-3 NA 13 CASIHRASYEQYF TGTGCCAGCATCCACAGGGCCTCCTACGAGCAGTACTTC
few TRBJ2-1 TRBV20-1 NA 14 CSASDHLRGNEQFF TGCAGTGCTAGTGACCACCTAAGAGGCAATGAGCAGTTCTTC
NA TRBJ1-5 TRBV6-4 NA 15 CASRTQVFVNQPQHF TGTGCCAGCAGAACTCAGGTTTTCGTCAATCAGCCCCAGCATTTT
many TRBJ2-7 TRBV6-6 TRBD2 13 CASRKAGPIEQYF TGTGCCAGCAGGAAAGCGGGACCCATCGAGCAGTACTTC
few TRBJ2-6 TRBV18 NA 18 CASSETGTLSSGANVLTF TGTGCCAGCTCAGAGACCGGGACACTTAGCTCTGGGGCCAACGTCCTGACTTTC
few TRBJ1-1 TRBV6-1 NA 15 CASRELQAGNTEAFF TGTGCCAGCAGGGAACTGCAGGCAGGGAACACTGAAGCTTTCTTT
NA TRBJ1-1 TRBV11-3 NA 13 CASSSRMNTEAFF TGTGCCAGCAGCTCCAGAATGAACACTGAAGCTTTCTTT
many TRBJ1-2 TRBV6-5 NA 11 CASRGNYGYTF TGTGCCTCTAGAGGGAACTATGGCTACACCTTC
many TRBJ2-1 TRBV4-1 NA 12 CASSQAFSEQFF TGCGCCAGCAGCCAAGCCTTCAGTGAGCAGTTCTTC
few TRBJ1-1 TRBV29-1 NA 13 CSVWVNWEAEAFF TGCAGCGTCTGGGTAAATTGGGAGGCTGAAGCTTTCTTT
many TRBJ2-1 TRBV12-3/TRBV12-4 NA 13 CASRPGTNNEQFF TGTGCCAGCAGACCAGGGACAAACAATGAGCAGTTCTTC
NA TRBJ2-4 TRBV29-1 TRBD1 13 CSVRGLAKNIQYF TGCAGTGTAAGGGGGCTAGCCAAAAACATTCAGTACTTC
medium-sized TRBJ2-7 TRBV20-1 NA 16 CSARGPLAPNVYEQYF TGCAGTGCTAGAGGCCCATTGGCCCCGAACGTCTACGAGCAGTACTTC
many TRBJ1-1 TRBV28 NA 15 CASSLGGLDYTEAFF TGTGCCAGCAGTTTAGGAGGGTTAGACTACACTGAAGCTTTCTTT
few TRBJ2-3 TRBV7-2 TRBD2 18 CASSQTPLGLAIADTQYF TGTGCCAGCAGCCAAACCCCCCTCGGACTAGCGATCGCAGATACGCAGTATTTT
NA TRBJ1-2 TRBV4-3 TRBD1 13 CASSYGQGQGYTF TGCGCCAGCAGCTACGGACAGGGTCAAGGCTACACCTTC